This T cell receptor beta chain was identified during a study of T cells in Graves' hyperthyroidism and ophthalmopathy. There were TCR beta CDR3 regions amplified from RNA transcripts. The TCR CDR3 first-round RT-PCR relied on the HTBI primer set. From the multiplex PCR reads, TCRdb called clonotypes with MiXCR, one entry per CDR3 protein. The sample lists some 370,000 distinct CDR3 sequences; about 17% were seen once. The CDR3 runs to 13 residues. Trimming pared 6 bases from V and 2 bases from J, leaving 11 bases between. The germline CDR1 and CDR2 sequences are SNHLY and FYNNEI. Orbital computed tomography and thyroid ultrasound, together with serum TRAb and thyroxine and clinical symptoms, were used for diagnoses. The blood was taken when hyperthyroidism was first diagnosed, before any ophthalmopathy symptoms showed up.

Sequenced: blood. V gene TRBV2 combines with J gene TRBJ2-7; no firm D call. The sequence was obtained from a woman aged 30 to 39 with Graves' hyperthyroidism that later progressed to Graves' ophthalmopathy. CDR3 nucleotides: TGTGCCAGCAGGCGGTACAGAACCTACGAGCAGTACTTC. Encoded protein: CASRRYRTYEQYF. Combining the CDR3 with reference TRBV2 and TRBJ2-7 gives the whole variable domain EPEVTQTPSHQVTQMGQEVILRCVPISNHLYFYWYRQILGQKVEFLVSFYNNEISEKSEIFDDQFSVERPDGSNFTLKIRSTKLEDSAMYFCASRRYRTYEQYFGPGTRLTVT.